A selection of T cell receptor beta chains follows, all from one sample in a study of blood T cell repertoires in COVID-19. Assay used: immunoSEQ multiplex PCR; TCRdb lists only in-frame clones, some missing. Of about 18,000 clones in the sample, 87% were seen once. The sample consisted of peripheral blood. The origin of the receptors is a human donor in a cohort sampled during active COVID-19. The donor label of this sample is uncertain. Each CDR3 is given with its conserved first and last residue. A D gene is named only where the DNA matches it firmly. Expanded clones are given a class, and other clones once, few, many or no size at all.

len,v_gene,d_gene,j_gene,abundance,CDR3aa,CDR3nt
13,TRBV5-1,-,TRBJ2-1,once,CASSLREYNEQFF,TGCGCCAGCAGCCTGAGGGAGTACAATGAGCAGTTCTTC
13,TRBV6-5,TRBD1,TRBJ1-5,-,CASGLTGAQPQHF,TGTGCCAGCGGGCTGACAGGGGCTCAGCCCCAGCATTTT
15,TRBV20-1,-,TRBJ2-3,-,CSASGSGSSTDTQYF,TGCAGTGCTAGTGGGAGCGGATCTAGCACAGATACGCAGTATTTT
16,TRBV27,-,TRBJ1-5,-,CASSSRPSTMNQPQHF,TGTGCCAGCAGTTCCCGGCCGTCGACAATGAATCAGCCCCAGCATTTT
19,TRBV23-1,TRBD1,TRBJ1-5,-,CASSQPISGGEMSNQPQHF,TGCGCCAGCAGTCAACCAATTTCAGGGGGCGAGATGAGCAATCAGCCCCAGCATTTT
19,TRBV19,TRBD2,TRBJ2-4,-,CASSIASGRVSFNLNIQYF,TGTGCCAGTAGTATAGCTAGCGGGAGGGTATCCTTTAATCTAAACATTCAGTACTTC
12,TRBV3-1/TRBV3-2,-,TRBJ1-4,-,CASSQPREKLFF,TGTGCCAGCAGCCAACCGAGGGAAAAACTGTTTTTT
12,TRBV20-1,-,TRBJ2-7,-,CSASNPFSEQYF,TGCAGTGCTAGTAACCCTTTTAGCGAGCAGTACTTC
15,TRBV7-9,TRBD1,TRBJ2-5,once,CASSRTTGLGETQYF,TGTGCCAGCAGTAGAACGACAGGGTTGGGGGAGACCCAGTACTTC
15,TRBV27,TRBD2,TRBJ2-1,-,CASSSQAGGMNEQFF,TGTGCCAGCAGTTCGCAAGCGGGAGGAATGAATGAGCAGTTCTTC
17,TRBV5-1,TRBD1,TRBJ1-3,-,CASSLGDRSYAGNTIYF,TGCGCCAGCAGCTTAGGGGACAGGTCCTACGCTGGAAACACCATATATTTT
17,TRBV5-1,-,TRBJ1-3,once,CASSLDPQGSSGNTIYF,TGCGCCAGCAGCTTGGATCCCCAGGGATCGTCTGGAAACACCATATATTTT
15,TRBV28,TRBD1,TRBJ1-4,-,CASSPTGRGNEKLFF,TGTGCCAGCAGCCCGACAGGGAGAGGTAATGAAAAACTGTTTTTT
14,TRBV10-3,-,TRBJ1-1,-,CAISPTTGNTEAFF,TGTGCCATCAGTCCGACGACGGGAAACACTGAAGCTTTCTTT
16,TRBV23-1,-,TRBJ1-4,-,CASSLRGGGTNEKLFF,TGCGCCAGCAGTCTCCGGGGCGGGGGAACTAATGAAAAACTGTTTTTT
13,TRBV6-1,-,TRBJ2-4,-,CASSEGLRDIQYF,TGTGCCAGCAGTGAAGGGTTGAGGGACATTCAGTACTTC
15,TRBV7-8,TRBD1,TRBJ2-7,once,CASSPGTGVRNEQYF,TGTGCCAGCAGCCCGGGGACAGGGGTCAGGAACGAGCAGTACTTC
14,TRBV9,-,TRBJ1-1,once,CASSVVSLNTEAFF,TGTGCCAGCAGCGTAGTGAGCCTGAACACTGAAGCTTTCTTT
16,TRBV3-1/TRBV3-2,TRBD1,TRBJ1-4,few,CASSSLGQGGNEKLFF,TGTGCCAGCAGCTCCCTAGGACAGGGGGGGAATGAAAAACTGTTTTTT
16,TRBV15,TRBD1,TRBJ2-1,-,CATSRARGTGLDEQFF,TGTGCCACCAGCAGAGCCCGAGGGACAGGGCTTGATGAGCAGTTCTTC
15,TRBV7-8,-,TRBJ2-7,-,CASSRAFGLPSEQYF,TGTGCCAGCAGCCGCGCCTTCGGACTACCGTCGGAGCAGTACTTC
14,TRBV28,TRBD1,TRBJ2-1,-,CASRLQGAPGEQFF,TGTGCCAGCAGACTACAGGGGGCGCCGGGTGAGCAGTTCTTC
14,TRBV19,-,TRBJ2-7,-,CASSIQTGPYEQYF,TGTGCCAGTAGTATTCAGACAGGACCTTACGAGCAGTACTTC
15,TRBV7-9,-,TRBJ1-6,-,CASSLQVLSNSPLHF,TGTGCCAGCAGCTTACAAGTCTTGAGTAATTCACCCCTCCACTTT
15,TRBV6-5,-,TRBJ2-3,-,CASSISLKGTDTQYF,TGTGCCAGCAGTATTAGTCTTAAAGGCACAGATACGCAGTATTTT
14,TRBV23-1,TRBD1,TRBJ2-1,-,CASSHRDSRDEQFF,TGCGCCAGCAGTCACCGGGACAGTCGGGATGAGCAGTTCTTC
12,TRBV30,-,TRBJ1-2,once,CAWSVWTGGYTF,TGTGCCTGGAGTGTGTGGACGGGAGGCTACACCTTC
15,TRBV5-1,-,TRBJ2-7,-,CASSLVPGGGHEQYF,TGCGCCAGCAGCTTGGTGCCGGGTGGCGGCCACGAGCAGTACTTC
15,TRBV5-6,TRBD1,TRBJ1-6,-,CASSLGQGSNSPLHF,TGTGCCAGCAGCTTGGGACAGGGTAGTAATTCACCCCTCCACTTT
15,TRBV18,-,TRBJ2-7,-,CASSPSRGSQYEQYF,TGTGCCAGCTCACCCTCTCGCGGCTCTCAGTACGAGCAGTACTTC
15,TRBV5-1,-,TRBJ1-1,-,CASSLGPGGGTEAFF,TGCGCCAGCAGCTTGGGGCCCGGGGGAGGTACTGAAGCTTTCTTT
15,TRBV11-2,TRBD2,TRBJ2-7,-,CASRRISGTPYEQYF,TGTGCCAGCCGGCGGATTAGCGGGACACCTTACGAGCAGTACTTC
16,TRBV9,TRBD2,TRBJ2-2,-,CASSVSSGRASGELFF,TGTGCCAGCAGCGTATCTAGCGGGAGGGCCTCCGGGGAGCTGTTTTTT
15,TRBV2,-,TRBJ1-4,-,CASSESGMTNEKLFF,TGTGCCAGCAGTGAATCAGGGATGACTAATGAAAAACTGTTTTTT
14,TRBV6-1,TRBD2,TRBJ2-1,-,CASSERTRGNEQFF,TGTGCCAGCAGTGAGAGGACTAGAGGGAATGAGCAGTTCTTC
13,TRBV2,-,TRBJ2-7,-,CAGVQGSGYEQYF,TGTGCCGGGGTACAGGGCTCTGGATACGAGCAGTACTTC
13,TRBV29-1,-,TRBJ2-7,-,CSVVGQAAYEQYF,TGCAGCGTTGTAGGTCAGGCAGCCTACGAGCAGTACTTC
12,TRBV30,-,TRBJ2-2,-,CAWSISFGELFF,TGTGCCTGGAGTATCTCTTTCGGGGAGCTGTTTTTT
18,TRBV6-1,TRBD2,TRBJ2-3,-,CASSEPFLAGGPTDTQYF,TGTGCCAGCAGTGAACCCTTTTTAGCGGGAGGCCCCACAGATACGCAGTATTTT
13,TRBV6-5,TRBD1,TRBJ2-1,-,CASSNDRGHEQFF,TGTGCCAGCAGTAATGACAGGGGGCATGAGCAGTTCTTC
14,TRBV7-2,-,TRBJ1-2,-,CASSLQGLNYGYTF,TGTGCCAGCAGCTTACAGGGATTAAACTATGGCTACACCTTC
14,TRBV28,TRBD2,TRBJ2-7,-,CATRLAGVSGEQYF,TGTGCTACCCGACTAGCGGGAGTCTCTGGAGAGCAGTACTTC
15,TRBV5-1,-,TRBJ1-1,few,CASSLMQGGSTEAFF,TGCGCCAGCAGCTTGATGCAGGGAGGGTCCACTGAAGCTTTCTTT
13,TRBV19,-,TRBJ1-1,-,CASSIPGTGKAFF,TGTGCCAGTAGTATTCCGGGAACAGGGAAAGCTTTCTTT
13,TRBV5-6,-,TRBJ2-3,-,CASKAGFTDTQYF,TGTGCCAGCAAGGCGGGGTTTACAGATACGCAGTATTTT
14,TRBV25-1,-,TRBJ1-4,-,CASSLRDFGEKLFF,TGTGCCAGCAGTCTCCGCGATTTCGGTGAAAAACTGTTTTTT
16,TRBV18,-,TRBJ2-3,-,CASSPLGKGGPDTQYF,TGTGCCAGCTCACCACTGGGCAAGGGGGGGCCAGATACGCAGTATTTT
14,TRBV27,TRBD1,TRBJ1-5,-,CASSPTGIRSPQHF,TGTGCCAGCAGTCCGACAGGGATCCGATCGCCCCAGCATTTT
12,TRBV30,-,TRBJ2-1,-,CAWSDTYNEQFF,TGTGCCTGGAGTGACACGTACAATGAGCAGTTCTTC
16,TRBV5-5,TRBD2,TRBJ2-1,-,CASSLAATSAYNEQFF,TGTGCCAGCAGCTTGGCTGCGACTAGCGCGTACAATGAGCAGTTCTTC
14,TRBV5-6,TRBD1,TRBJ1-2,-,CASNTGGGDYGYTF,TGTGCCAGCAATACAGGGGGCGGGGACTATGGCTACACCTTC